Sequencing of this TCR beta chain was carried out in a study of T cells in Graves' hyperthyroidism and ophthalmopathy. Diagnosis rested on symptoms, serum thyroxine and TRAb, thyroid ultrasound, and orbital computed tomography. The length of the CDR3 is 13 residues. Germline CDR1 is LNHDA and CDR2 is SQIVND (reference sequence). The V and J ends lost 4 bases and 3 bases respectively, with 7 bases between them. Amplification of TCR beta CDR3 regions was performed using RNA transcripts as template. RT-PCR in the first round (using the HTBI primer set) targeted the TCR CDR3. Via MiXCR, TCRdb re-called the multiplex PCR reads, giving one row per CDR3 protein. Of 550,000 to 600,000 distinct CDR3 sequences listed, roughly 46% are singletons. This clonotype was counted many times.

The sequence came from an adult woman with Graves' disease, either hyperthyroidism or ophthalmopathy (not recorded which). This chain connects TRBV19 to TRBJ1-5; D not resolved. The sample comprised peripheral blood or thyroid tissue (not recorded which). This CDR3 is CASSKQVNQPQHF. The DNA for the CDR3 is TGTGCCAGTAGTAAGCAGGTCAATCAGCCCCAGCATTTT.